These T cell receptor beta chains were read from a single sample in a study of cytomegalovirus exposure and HLA in healthy donors. Using immunoSEQ multiplex PCR, the repertoire was profiled, and TCRdb retains in-frame clones only, with some absent. The sample includes about 60,000 clones, about 82% of them seen just once. The sample consisted of PBMCs. The receptors originated from a woman aged 30 to 39 in good health and CMV-seronegative. CDR3s include the opening cysteine and the closing phenylalanine or tryptophan. Each record gives: V gene, D gene, J gene, clone size, CDR3 DNA, CDR3 protein. D genes are given only for firm matches. Only part of the rows carry a size: once, few, many, or a class if the clone is expanded.

>TRBV7-2|TRBD1|TRBJ1-5|.
TGTGCCAGCAGCACTGGACAGGGTGGGATCTATCAGCCCCAGCATTTT
CASSTGQGGIYQPQHF
>TRBV6-4|TRBD2|TRBJ2-1|.
TGTGCCAGCAGTGCTGGCGAGAGACTAGCGGGATTCGATGAGCAGTTCTTC
CASSAGERLAGFDEQFF
>TRBV6-5|TRBD1|TRBJ1-1|.
TGTGCCACCAAACCCGCGACAGGGGCGCACACTGAAGCTTTCTTT
CATKPATGAHTEAFF
>TRBV10-1|TRBD1|TRBJ2-7|.
TGCGCCAGCCCGACAGGGCTGGTAGAGGCCTACGAGCAGTACTTC
CASPTGLVEAYEQYF
>TRBV6-5|.|TRBJ1-5|.
TGTGCCAGCAGACGACAGGCCAATCAGCCCCAGCATTTT
CASRRQANQPQHF
>TRBV25-1|.|TRBJ2-7|.
TGTGCCAGCAGCCCATACGGTAGTGGGCAGTACTTC
CASSPYGSGQYF
>TRBV5-6|.|TRBJ2-2|.
TGTGCCAGCAGCTTACAGGGTAAAACCGGGGAGCTGTTTTTT
CASSLQGKTGELFF
>TRBV5-6|.|TRBJ1-2|.
TGTGCCAGCAGCTTCGGAGAGAACTATGGCTACACCTTC
CASSFGENYGYTF
>TRBV5-1|TRBD2|TRBJ2-1|.
TGCGCCAGCAGCTTGGTTGGCGGGGGACCGGGGTTCAATGAGCAGTTCTTC
CASSLVGGGPGFNEQFF
>TRBV30|.|TRBJ1-2|.
TGTGCCTGGAGTGTATCACAGCTTAATGGCTACACCTTC
CAWSVSQLNGYTF
>TRBV5-4|.|TRBJ2-4|once
TGTGCCAGCAGCTTGTATGGGGCGGTGGCCAAAAACATTCAGTACTTC
CASSLYGAVAKNIQYF
>TRBV20-1|.|TRBJ2-2|.
TGCAGTGCGCAGACTCTCCGGGAGCTGTTTTTT
CSAQTLRELFF
>TRBV2|TRBD1|TRBJ1-5|.
TGTGCCAGCAGTAAACCGGGACAGGGGCCCGAGAATAGCAATCAGCCCCAGCATTTT
CASSKPGQGPENSNQPQHF
>TRBV5-1|.|TRBJ2-7|.
TGCGCCAGCAGGACGGGTGGGGAGCAGTACTTC
CASRTGGEQYF
>TRBV20-1|.|TRBJ1-1|.
TGCAGTGCACGAGGGGGAGTTGAAGCTTTCTTT
CSARGGVEAFF
>TRBV5-1|TRBD1|TRBJ2-7|.
TGCGCCAGCAGCTCATCGTGGACAGGGGACTACGAGCAGTACTTC
CASSSSWTGDYEQYF
>TRBV30|.|TRBJ2-2|.
TGTGCCTGGAGTTCGGGGGAGGTCACCGGGGAGCTGTTTTTT
CAWSSGEVTGELFF
>TRBV25-1|.|TRBJ2-5|.
TGTGCCAGCAGTGAATTTACAGACAAAGAGACCCAGTACTTC
CASSEFTDKETQYF
>TRBV6-5|.|TRBJ2-5|.
TGTGCCAGCAGACGGACATCTCAAGAGACCCAGTACTTC
CASRRTSQETQYF
>TRBV2|.|TRBJ1-1|.
TGTGCCAGCGCGGTTTTCGTTCCACCCGAAGCTTTCTTT
CASAVFVPPEAFF
>TRBV30|TRBD1|TRBJ1-4|.
TGTGCCTGGAGTGTACTTGGACAGGGAGGAGAAAAACTGTTTTTT
CAWSVLGQGGEKLFF
>TRBV30|.|TRBJ1-1|.
TGTGCCTGGAGTTCGACCCCCCCTAGGACTGAAGCTTTCTTT
CAWSSTPPRTEAFF
>TRBV4-3|.|TRBJ1-2|.
TGCGCCAGCAGCCGAGGCACAGGGCCCTATGGCTACACCTTC
CASSRGTGPYGYTF
>TRBV19|TRBD1|TRBJ1-1|.
TGTGCCGGCAGGGGGACAGGGAATACTGAAGCTTTCTTT
CAGRGTGNTEAFF
>TRBV6-4|TRBD1|TRBJ1-1|medium-sized
TGTGCCAGCAGTGAACAGGGGGCGGGTAACACTGAAGCTTTCTTT
CASSEQGAGNTEAFF
>TRBV28|.|TRBJ1-5|.
TGTGCCAGCAGTGCCCGCGGGGTCGGCAATCAGCCCCAGCATTTT
CASSARGVGNQPQHF
>TRBV28|.|TRBJ2-7|.
TGTGCCAGCAAACCCCACGATCCCCTGTCGGTAGACTACGAGCAGTACTTC
CASKPHDPLSVDYEQYF
>TRBV10-3|.|TRBJ2-3|.
TGTGCCATGAGAGAAGACAGTTCTAGCACAGATACGCAGTATTTT
CAMREDSSSTDTQYF
>TRBV27|.|TRBJ2-7|.
TGTGCCAGCAGTTCAGTCAACTCCTACGAGCAGTACTTC
CASSSVNSYEQYF
>TRBV18|.|TRBJ1-2|.
TGTGCCAGCTCCCGAACGGGGTTTGAATATGGCTACACCTTC
CASSRTGFEYGYTF
>TRBV5-4|.|TRBJ1-2|.
TGTGCCAGCAGCCCCAGACAGGCCCTAATAGGGTATGGCTACACCTTC
CASSPRQALIGYGYTF
>TRBV7-2|TRBD2|TRBJ2-4|.
TGTGCCAGCAGCCATCCCTGGGGGGGGTCTCCCGATCAGTACTTC
CASSHPWGGSPDQYF
>TRBV2|.|TRBJ1-1|.
TGTGCCAGCAGTGACAGGGTGAACACTGAAGCTTTCTTT
CASSDRVNTEAFF
>TRBV18|TRBD1|TRBJ1-1|.
TGTGCCAGCTCCCGGGACAGAGACACTGAAGCTTTCTTT
CASSRDRDTEAFF
>TRBV7-8|.|TRBJ1-2|once
TGTGCCAGCAGCTTAGCCCCTTCCACTGTTATAGGCTACACCTTC
CASSLAPSTVIGYTF
>TRBV29-1|.|TRBJ2-7|.
TGCAGCGTTGTCTTCCAGGGTCGAGAACTGTACGAGCAGTACTTC
CSVVFQGRELYEQYF
>TRBV4-3|TRBD1|TRBJ2-1|.
TGCGCCAGCAGCCAAGAAGAGAACAGGGGGCGCAATGAGCAGTTCTTC
CASSQEENRGRNEQFF
>TRBV15|TRBD1|TRBJ1-2|.
TGTGCCACCAGCAGGGGGGACAGGGGTGGCTACACCTTC
CATSRGDRGGYTF
>TRBV7-7|.|TRBJ1-1|.
TGTGCTAGCAGCCCGGGGGAAGGGGCGAGGACTGAAGCTTTCTTT
CASSPGEGARTEAFF
>TRBV10-2|TRBD1|TRBJ1-6|.
TGCGCCAGCAGCGGGACAGTCTCCTCACCCCTCCACTTT
CASSGTVSSPLHF
>TRBV7-9|.|TRBJ1-6|.
TGTGCCAGCAGCTTGACAGGAGGTTGGGGTAATTCACCCCTCCACTTT
CASSLTGGWGNSPLHF
>TRBV10-2|.|TRBJ1-1|.
TGCGCCAGCCGTAACCTGGACAAAGGGGACACTGAAGCTTTCTTT
CASRNLDKGDTEAFF
>TRBV27|TRBD1|TRBJ1-1|.
TGTGCCAGTAAGACAGGGTACCGCACTGAAGCTTTCTTT
CASKTGYRTEAFF
>TRBV4-1|TRBD1|TRBJ2-7|few
TGCGCCAGCAGCCTCGGACAGGGAAGGGAGCAGTACTTC
CASSLGQGREQYF
>TRBV4-1|TRBD1|TRBJ2-7|.
TGCGCCAGCAGCCCCGGGGACAGGGTTGGCGACGAGCAGTACTTC
CASSPGDRVGDEQYF
>TRBV7-2|.|TRBJ1-5|few
TGTGCCAGCAGCCCTGGCACGTGGGCAAATCAGCCCCAGCATTTT
CASSPGTWANQPQHF
>TRBV7-2|.|TRBJ2-7|.
TGTGCCAGCAGCTTATGGGGCAGCTCCTACGAGCAGTACTTC
CASSLWGSSYEQYF
>TRBV10-3|TRBD1|TRBJ2-7|.
TGTGCCATCAGTGAGTTGGGACAGGAGATCGAGCAGTACTTC
CAISELGQEIEQYF
>TRBV5-1|TRBD2|TRBJ2-7|.
TGCGCCAGCAGCCCCCTCCGGACTAGTTCCGAGTACGAGCAGTACTTC
CASSPLRTSSEYEQYF
>TRBV29-1|.|TRBJ1-5|.
TGCAGCGTCCTGACTGGAGGAAATCAGCCCCAGCATTTT
CSVLTGGNQPQHF
>TRBV30|TRBD2|TRBJ2-1|.
TGTGCCTGGGGGGGAGATAGCGGGGTCTACAATGAGCAGTTCTTC
CAWGGDSGVYNEQFF
>TRBV10-2|.|TRBJ2-3|.
TGCGCCAGCAGTTTAATACTAGGAATTTCAGATACGCAGTATTTT
CASSLILGISDTQYF
>TRBV6-5|TRBD1|TRBJ2-7|.
TGTGCCAGCAGATCCACTTCGACAGGGGCCTACGAGCAGTACTTC
CASRSTSTGAYEQYF
>TRBV7-9|.|TRBJ1-1|few
TGTGCCAGCACACCTCCAGGGAACACTGAAGCTTTCTTT
CASTPPGNTEAFF
>TRBV6-5|TRBD1|TRBJ2-5|.
TGTGCCAGCAGGGTCAACAGGGGGCGTGAGACCCAGTACTTC
CASRVNRGRETQYF
>TRBV5-1|TRBD1|TRBJ1-2|.
TGCGCCAGCAGCTTGGTAGAGGGGGCCCGAACGAGTAGCTACACCTTC
CASSLVEGARTSSYTF
>TRBV5-1|.|TRBJ2-2|.
TGCGCCAGCAGCTTGACTGACTACACCGGGGAGCTGTTTTTT
CASSLTDYTGELFF
>TRBV29-1|.|TRBJ2-5|.
TGCAGCGCTCCCCGGACACTAAAGGCGCAGGAGACCCAGTACTTC
CSAPRTLKAQETQYF
>TRBV6-1|TRBD2|TRBJ2-5|many
TGTGCCAGCCAACTAGCGAACCCTCAAGAGACCCAGTACTTC
CASQLANPQETQYF
>TRBV30|.|TRBJ1-4|.
TGTGCCTGGAGGGGGAGGGATGAAAAACTGTTTTTT
CAWRGRDEKLFF